This T cell receptor (beta chain) was retrieved from a study of cytomegalovirus exposure and HLA in healthy donors. The ends were cut back, 3 bases at V and 5 bases at J, with 21 bases in the middle. This CDR3 region has 17 residues. Germline V gene lookup returns CDR1 LNHDA and CDR2 SQIVND (reference sequence). The PCR ran on 60 Vbeta and 13 Jbeta primers. Original processing methods: As a later analysis found, there were 78 million or so unique TCR beta chains, of which roughly 11 million were shared. Profiled with immunoSEQ multiplex PCR; TCRdb holds only in-frame clones, not every one. For V, J and clone size, that table is used; D and trimming come from the DNA. The sample consists of roughly 150,000 clones, approximately 80% of them appearing once.

The rearrangement uses TRBV19 and TRBJ2-3; D is perhaps TRBD2 (6 bases). Material: PBMCs. This sequence originates from a woman aged 18-29 years in good health and CMV-seronegative. Here the CDR3 DNA reads TGTGCCAGTAGTATGGAAGGACTAAGATCGCTTGGAGATACGCAGTATTTT. Protein sequence: CASSMEGLRSLGDTQYF.